These 21 T cell receptor beta chains were all obtained from the same sample, sequenced in a study of a mutant IDH1 vaccine in newly diagnosed glioma. The time point here: week 47, end of study. One vaccine dose held 300 ug of mutant IDH1 20-mer peptide and came with topical imiquimod. The table came from immunoSEQ multiplex PCR; TCRdb's copy has only in-frame clones and leaves some out. The sample carries about 24,000 clones, more than 70% recorded once. Their antigen targets remain unknown. The input for sequencing was PBMCs, taken from a glioma patient whose treatment included an IDH1 peptide vaccine. These receptors all come from a man aged 35-49 years with glioma.

The chain uses TRBV9 and TRBJ1-4, with D perhaps matching TRBD1 (6 bases). V was shortened by 3 bases and J by 6 bases, with 18 bases between the two germline ends. The germline V gene has CDR1 SGDLS and CDR2 YYNGEE. The CDR3 covers 16 residues. CDR3: CASSATIRGGYEKLFF. The CDR3 coding sequence is TGTGCCAGCAGCGCAACTATCAGGGGCGGGTATGAAAAACTGTTTTTT.

The chain recombines TRBV15 with TRBJ1-1; D not certain. Germline CDR1 and CDR2: LNHNV and YYDKDF (reference sequence). V lost 2 bases, J lost 0 bases, and 1 base lay in between. There are 12 residues in the CDR3. The CDR3 spells CATSRLNTEAFF. The CDR3 DNA reads as TGTGCCACCAGCAGACTGAACACTGAAGCTTTCTTT.

The chain employs TRBV15 and TRBJ2-7; 8 bases match TRBD2. Germline trimming cut 1 base from V and 4 bases from J; bases unmatched to any gene: 6. The germline V gene encodes CDR1 LNHNV and CDR2 YYDKDF (reference sequence). The CDR3 is made up of 15 amino acids. The CDR3 region has the DNA TGTGCCACCAGCAGAGGGAGCGGGAGAGGTTACGAGCAGTACTTC. It encodes CATSRGSGRGYEQYF. Based on the CDR3 plus reference TRBV15 and TRBJ2-7, the full variable domain is DAMVIQNPRYQVTQFGKPVTLSCSQTLNHNVMYWYQQKSSQAPKLLFHYYDKDFNNEADTPDNFQSRRPNTSFCFLDIRSPGLGDTAMYLCATSRGSGRGYEQYFGPGTRLTVT.

The chain combines TRBV18 with TRBJ2-7; D may be TRBD1 (6 bases). Germline CDR1 is KGHSH and CDR2 is LQKENI. V was shortened by 3 bases and J by 3 bases, with 6 bases between the two germline ends. The CDR3 totals 12 residues. CDR3 sequence reads: CASSPDSYEQYF. The CDR3 bases are TGTGCCAGCTCACCGGACAGCTACGAGCAGTACTTC.

The rearrangement links TRBV4-1 to TRBJ2-5; no clear D. This CDR3 spans 14 amino acids. Germline CDR1 reads MGHRA; CDR2 reads YSYEKL. V dropped 1 base and J dropped 7 bases, with 13 bases sitting between them. The CDR3 bases are TGCGCCAGCAGCCAAGTAGGGCTCGGCGGGACCCAGTACTTC. Protein: CASSQVGLGGTQYF.

The V call is TRBV25-1, the J call TRBJ2-5; D might be TRBD2 (5 bases). This CDR3 is 14 amino acids long. V was trimmed by 4 bases and J by 6 bases, leaving 15 bases between them. CDR1 is MGHDK and CDR2 is SYGVNS in the germline V gene. Here the CDR3 reads CASSGSGTVQTQYF. The CDR3 nucleotides read TGTGCCAGCAGTGGGTCGGGAACAGTACAGACCCAGTACTTC. Supplemented by reference TRBV25-1 and TRBJ2-5, the full variable domain reads EADIYQTPRYLVIGTGKKITLECSQTMGHDKMYWYQQDPGMELHLIHYSYGVNSTEKGDLSSESTVSRIRTEHFPLTLESARPSHTSQYLCASSGSGTVQTQYFGPGTRLLVL.

The chain combines TRBV7-8 with TRBJ2-7, with 14 bases lining up with TRBD2. The germline V gene encodes CDR1 SGHVS and CDR2 FQNEAQ. J was trimmed by 5 bases and V by 1 base; bases with no gene match: 4. CDR3 length: 16 amino acids. In nucleotides, the CDR3 is TGTGCCAGCAGCTTAGGACCGGGACTAGCGGGAGACGAGCAGTACTTC. Protein sequence: CASSLGPGLAGDEQYF.

This clone is termed large. This sequence joins TRBV19 and TRBJ2-2; D tentatively fits TRBD1 or TRBD2 (6 bases each). Per the germline V gene, CDR1 is LNHDA and CDR2 is SQIVND (reference sequence). The CDR3 spans 14 residues. Between the trimmed V and J ends, which lost 8 bases and 7 bases, there was a span of 17 bases. CDR3 in amino acids: CASGRNRDSGELFF. The CDR3 DNA follows: TGTGCCAGTGGGAGGAACAGGGATAGCGGGGAGCTGTTTTTT.

The chain carries TRBV4-1 and TRBJ2-1, with 8 bases identical to TRBD2. CDR1 and CDR2 from the germline V gene are MGHRA and YSYEKL. V dropped 2 bases and J dropped 4; count of bases not matched to a gene: 4. CDR3 length equals 15 residues. The CDR3 DNA follows: TGCGCCAGCAGCCAAACCGGGACTAGTTACAATGAGCAGTTCTTC. Residues: CASSQTGTSYNEQFF.

The chain has TRBV10-3 and TRBJ1-5; D is uncertain. The CDR3 is 13 residues long. CDR1 ENHRY and CDR2 SYGVKD come from the germline V gene. The V gene lost 4 bases and the J gene lost 4 bases, with 8 bases spanning the gap. CDR3 residues: CAISGGENQPQHF. The CDR3 DNA sequence: TGTGCCATCAGTGGGGGAGAGAATCAGCCCCAGCATTTT.

This sequence joins TRBV6-1 and TRBJ2-5, with unresolved D. Trimming took 9 bases from V and 3 from J, leaving 8 bases between them. This CDR3 has 11 amino acids. CDR1 is MNHNS, CDR2 SASEGT, per germline. The chain's CDR3 is CASALEETQYF. As DNA, the CDR3 is TGTGCCAGTGCTTTGGAAGAGACCCAGTACTTC.

The chain uses TRBV25-1 and TRBJ2-5; perhaps D is TRBD1 or TRBD2 (5 bases each). V lost 4 bases and J lost 4, with 16 bases in between. CDR1 is MGHDK, CDR2 SYGVNS, per germline. CDR3 size: 15 residues. This CDR3 reads CASSVPTGHSETQYF. Here the CDR3 DNA reads TGTGCCAGCAGTGTGCCAACGGGGCACTCAGAGACCCAGTACTTC.

The J gene is TRBJ2-6, the V gene TRBV18; D unresolved. V lost 2 bases and J lost 1, with 3 bases in between. The CDR3 sequence is 14 residues long. Germline V gene data show CDR1 as KGHSH and CDR2 as LQKENI. CDR3 nucleotides: TGTGCCAGCTCACCATGGTCTGGGGCCAACGTCCTGACTTTC. This translates into CASSPWSGANVLTF.

The rearrangement links TRBV25-1 to TRBJ2-2; no clear D gene. CDR1 is MGHDK, CDR2 SYGVNS, per germline. The CDR3 extends over 13 amino acids. V was pared by 7 bases and J by 1 base, with 7 bases between. The CDR3: CASIFGNTGELFF. The CDR3 coding sequence is TGTGCCAGCATCTTCGGGAACACCGGGGAGCTGTTTTTT. The whole variable domain, remainder taken from reference TRBV25-1 and TRBJ2-2, is EADIYQTPRYLVIGTGKKITLECSQTMGHDKMYWYQQDPGMELHLIHYSYGVNSTEKGDLSSESTVSRIRTEHFPLTLESARPSHTSQYLCASIFGNTGELFFGEGSRLTVL.

The chain couples TRBV5-5 to TRBJ1-5, with D possibly matching TRBD1 (5 bases). CDR1 SGHKS and CDR2 YYEKEE come from the germline V gene (reference sequence). V was clipped by 3 bases and J by 0 bases, with 10 bases between them. The CDR3 runs to 15 residues. This chain's CDR3 is CASSWDGSSNQPQHF. CDR3 sequence (DNA): TGTGCCAGCAGCTGGGACGGGAGTAGCAATCAGCCCCAGCATTTT.

The chain combines TRBV4-1 with TRBJ2-1, with TRBD2 identical over 8 bases. The CDR3 spans 15 residues. With V trimmed by 4 bases and J by 9 bases, 11 bases remained unmatched. Per germline, CDR1 MGHRA and CDR2 YSYEKL. CDR3 nucleotide sequence: TGCGCCAGCAGCCTACAGCCCGGAGCGGGAGTTGAGCAGTTCTTC. The encoded protein is CASSLQPGAGVEQFF.

The J gene is TRBJ2-4, the V gene TRBV6-5; 9 nucleotides line up with TRBD1. Trimming cost V 4 bases and J 7 bases; bases outside gene matches: 8. Looked up from germline, CDR1 is MNHEY and CDR2 is SVGAGI. The CDR3 runs to 15 residues. The CDR3, as DNA: TGTGCCAGCAGTTTTACCGGGACAGGGACGAACATTCAGTACTTC. This encodes CASSFTGTGTNIQYF.

This chain links TRBV11-3 with TRBJ2-5; D is undetermined. CDR1 and CDR2 from the germline V gene are SGHNT and YENEEA. The CDR3 runs 16 residues. The germline V and J ends were trimmed by 8 bases and 4 bases, with 23 bases remaining between them. CDR3 loop: CASPHFGRDTRETQYF. The CDR3 nucleotides are TGTGCCAGCCCCCACTTCGGGCGCGATACCCGAGAGACCCAGTACTTC. The full variable domain, completed using reference TRBV11-3 and TRBJ2-5, is EAGVVQSPRYKIIEKKQPVAFWCNPISGHNTLYWYLQNLGQGPELLIRYENEEAVDDSQLPKDRFSAERLKGVDSTLKIQPAELGDSAVYLCASPHFGRDTRETQYFGPGTRLLVL.

The CDR3 spells CASSQDQDSESQETQYF. CDR3 DNA: TGCGCCAGCAGCCAAGATCAGGATAGCGAGAGCCAAGAGACCCAGTACTTC. The genes are TRBV4-3 and TRBJ2-5; a possible D gene is TRBD2 (5 bases). Trimming took off 0 bases at V and 1 base at J, with 15 bases between the two ends. This CDR3 region has 17 residues. Per the germline V gene, CDR1 is LGHNA and CDR2 is YSLEER.

CDR3 coding DNA: TGTGCCAGCAGTTACTCGTGGGACAGGGGTACCCAGCCCCAGCATTTT. This gives the protein CASSYSWDRGTQPQHF. This chain links TRBV6-5 with TRBJ1-5, with 10 bases identical to TRBD1. V shed 0 bases, J shed 7 bases, and the junction held 6 bases outside the gene matches. Germline values: CDR1 MNHEY, CDR2 SVGAGI. The CDR3 length is 16 residues.

The chain has TRBV10-3 and TRBJ2-1, with 8 bases that match TRBD2. The junction had 5 bases not matched to a gene; V was cut back by 8 bases and J by 5 bases. This CDR3 is built from 13 residues. Germline V gene data show CDR1 as ENHRY and CDR2 as SYGVKD. CDR3 amino acids: CAIGLAGNNEQFF. As DNA, the CDR3 is TGTGCCATCGGGCTAGCGGGTAACAATGAGCAGTTCTTC.